This T cell receptor (beta chain) was observed in a study of cytomegalovirus exposure and HLA in healthy donors. PCR involved 60 Vbeta and 13 Jbeta primers. Sequenced by immunoSEQ multiplex PCR; TCRdb stores in-frame clones only, minus some. The profile shows some 120,000 clones, 60% to 85% of them singletons. The CDR3 spans 21 residues. The chain carries TRBV1 and TRBJ1-5; the table assigns TRBD1, which was not confirmed against the DNA. TRBV1 represents a pseudogene. The receptor comes from a man aged 25 to 45 in good health and CMV-seronegative. Sequencing was carried out using PBMCs. CDR3 amino acids: CTSSQDWAGNRLVYSNQPQHF. CDR3 nucleotide sequence: TGCACCAGCAGCCAAGATTGGGCAGGGAATCGGCTGGTCTATAGCAATCAGCCCCAGCATTTT.